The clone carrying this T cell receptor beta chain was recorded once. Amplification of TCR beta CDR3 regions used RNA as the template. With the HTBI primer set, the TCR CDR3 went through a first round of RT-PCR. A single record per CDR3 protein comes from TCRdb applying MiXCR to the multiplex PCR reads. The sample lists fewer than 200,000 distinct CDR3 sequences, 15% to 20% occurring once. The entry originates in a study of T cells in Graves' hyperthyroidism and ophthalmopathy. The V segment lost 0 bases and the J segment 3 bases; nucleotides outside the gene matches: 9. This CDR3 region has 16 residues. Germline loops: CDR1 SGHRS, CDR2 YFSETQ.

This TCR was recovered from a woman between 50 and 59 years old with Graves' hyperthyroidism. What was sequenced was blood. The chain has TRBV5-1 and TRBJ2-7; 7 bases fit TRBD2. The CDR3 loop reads CASSLGTREHLYEQYF. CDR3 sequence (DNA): TGCGCCAGCAGCTTGGGGACGCGGGAGCACCTCTACGAGCAGTACTTC.